The clone carrying this TCR beta chain showed up just once. This entry comes from a study of cytomegalovirus exposure and HLA in healthy donors. This CDR3 spans 17 amino acids. Per the germline V gene, CDR1 is SNHLY and CDR2 is FYNNEI. The V and J ends lost 8 bases and 5 bases respectively, with 24 bases between them. Measured with immunoSEQ multiplex PCR; TCRdb has only the in-frame clones, and not every one. The sample lists some 350,000 clones, about nine tenths occurring once. The TCR comes from a woman in her twenties or thirties in good health and CMV-seropositive. The chain couples TRBV2 to TRBJ2-2; a weak D match, TRBD2 (6 bases). The sample consisted of PBMCs. CDR3 coding DNA: TGTGCCAGCGTGGAGGGGAGTGTAGCCGGGGGTACCGGGGAGCTGTTTTTT. It specifies CASVEGSVAGGTGELFF.